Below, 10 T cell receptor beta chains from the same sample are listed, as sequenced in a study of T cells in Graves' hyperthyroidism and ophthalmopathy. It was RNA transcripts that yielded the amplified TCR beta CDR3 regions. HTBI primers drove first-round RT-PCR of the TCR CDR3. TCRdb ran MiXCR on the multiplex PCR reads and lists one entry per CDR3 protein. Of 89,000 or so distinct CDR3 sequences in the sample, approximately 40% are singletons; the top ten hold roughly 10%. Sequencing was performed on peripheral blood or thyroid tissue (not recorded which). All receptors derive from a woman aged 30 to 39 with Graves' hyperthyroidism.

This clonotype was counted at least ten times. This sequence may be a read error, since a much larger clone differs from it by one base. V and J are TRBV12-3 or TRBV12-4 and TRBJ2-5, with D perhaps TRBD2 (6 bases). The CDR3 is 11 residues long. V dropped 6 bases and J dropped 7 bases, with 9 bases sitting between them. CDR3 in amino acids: CASRLGGTQYF. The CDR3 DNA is TGTGCCAGCAGGCTGGGGGGGACCCAGTACTTC.

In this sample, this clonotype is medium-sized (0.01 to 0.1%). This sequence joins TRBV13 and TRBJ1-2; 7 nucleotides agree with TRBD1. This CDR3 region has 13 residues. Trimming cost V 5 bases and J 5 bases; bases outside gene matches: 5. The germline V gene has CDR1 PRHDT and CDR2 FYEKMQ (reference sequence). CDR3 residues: CASSVGTEYGYTF. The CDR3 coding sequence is TGTGCCAGCAGCGTCGGGACAGAATATGGCTACACCTTC.

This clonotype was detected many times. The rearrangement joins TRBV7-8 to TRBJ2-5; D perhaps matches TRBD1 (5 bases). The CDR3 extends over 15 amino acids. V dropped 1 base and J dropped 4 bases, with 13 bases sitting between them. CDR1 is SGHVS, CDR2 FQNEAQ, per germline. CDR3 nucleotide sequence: TGTGCCAGCAGCTTAGGGACAACCCAAGGAGAGACCCAGTACTTC. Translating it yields CASSLGTTQGETQYF.

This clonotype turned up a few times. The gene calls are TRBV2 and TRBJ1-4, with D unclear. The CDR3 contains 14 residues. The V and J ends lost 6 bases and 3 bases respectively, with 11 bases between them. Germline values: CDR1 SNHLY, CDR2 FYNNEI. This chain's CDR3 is CASRPSRSNEKLFF. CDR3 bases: TGTGCCAGCAGACCCAGTCGATCTAATGAAAAACTGTTTTTT.

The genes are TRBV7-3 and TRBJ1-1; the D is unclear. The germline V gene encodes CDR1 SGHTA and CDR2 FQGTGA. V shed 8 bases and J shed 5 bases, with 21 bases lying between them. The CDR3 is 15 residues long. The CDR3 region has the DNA TGTGCCAGCTCACCACGATGGGCGGGCGGAACTGAAGCTTTCTTT. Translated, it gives CASSPRWAGGTEAFF.

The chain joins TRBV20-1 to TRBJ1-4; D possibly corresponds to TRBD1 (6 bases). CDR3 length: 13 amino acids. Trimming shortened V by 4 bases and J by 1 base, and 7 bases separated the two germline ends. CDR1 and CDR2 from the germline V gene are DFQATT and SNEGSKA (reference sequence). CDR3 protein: CSATGETNEKLFF. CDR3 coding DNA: TGCAGTGCTACAGGGGAAACTAATGAAAAACTGTTTTTT.

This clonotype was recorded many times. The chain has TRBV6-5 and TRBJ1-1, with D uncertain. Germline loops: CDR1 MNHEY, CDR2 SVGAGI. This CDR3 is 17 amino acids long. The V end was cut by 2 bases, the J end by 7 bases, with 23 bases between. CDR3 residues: CASSYLAPLGRRIEAFF. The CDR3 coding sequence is TGTGCCAGCAGTTACCTTGCCCCTTTGGGGAGGCGCATTGAAGCTTTCTTT.

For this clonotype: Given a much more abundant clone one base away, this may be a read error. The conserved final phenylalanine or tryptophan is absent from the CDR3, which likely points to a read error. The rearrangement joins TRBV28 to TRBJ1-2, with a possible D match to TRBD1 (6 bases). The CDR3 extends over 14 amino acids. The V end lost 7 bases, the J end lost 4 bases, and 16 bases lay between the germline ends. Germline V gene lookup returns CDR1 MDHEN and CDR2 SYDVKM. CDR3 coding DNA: TGTGCCAGCACTCCACCACGGGACACCTATGGCTACACCCTC. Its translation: CASTPPRDTYGYTL.

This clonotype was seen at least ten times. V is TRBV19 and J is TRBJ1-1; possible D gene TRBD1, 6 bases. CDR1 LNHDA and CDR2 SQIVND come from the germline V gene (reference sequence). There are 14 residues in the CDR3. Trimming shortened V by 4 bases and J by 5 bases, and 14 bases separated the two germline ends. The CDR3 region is CASSTGVRWTEAFF. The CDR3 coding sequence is TGTGCCAGTAGTACAGGGGTACGGTGGACTGAAGCTTTCTTT. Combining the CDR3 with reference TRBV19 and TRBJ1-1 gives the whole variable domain DGGITQSPKYLFRKEGQNVTLSCEQNLNHDAMYWYRQDPGQGLRLIYYSQIVNDFQKGDIAEGYSVSREKKESFPLTVTSAQKNPTAFYLCASSTGVRWTEAFFGQGTRLTVV.

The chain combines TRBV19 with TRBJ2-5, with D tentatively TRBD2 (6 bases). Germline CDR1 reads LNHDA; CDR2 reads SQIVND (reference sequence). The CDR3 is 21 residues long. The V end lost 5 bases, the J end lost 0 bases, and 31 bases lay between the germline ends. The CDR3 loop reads CASSPRGSASSLGGNQETQYF. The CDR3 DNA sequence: TGTGCCAGTAGTCCCCGAGGGAGTGCCAGCAGTTTGGGGGGAAACCAAGAGACCCAGTACTTC. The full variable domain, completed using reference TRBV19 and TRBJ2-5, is DGGITQSPKYLFRKEGQNVTLSCEQNLNHDAMYWYRQDPGQGLRLIYYSQIVNDFQKGDIAEGYSVSREKKESFPLTVTSAQKNPTAFYLCASSPRGSASSLGGNQETQYFGPGTRLLVL.